This note documents a single T cell receptor (beta chain) sequence. The data derive from a study of T-cell reconstitution after alpha-beta-depleted transplantation in children. CDR1 and CDR2 from the germline V gene are MNHEY and SMNVEV (reference sequence). The V end was cut by 7 bases, the J end by 3 bases, with 13 bases between. This CDR3 has 14 residues. The TCRbeta library was prepared with unique molecular identifiers. Each CDR3 protein is one row after TCRdb ran MiXCR on the PCR reads. The table has some 600,000 distinct CDR3 sequences, 13% seen once; the top ten hold 2% to 2.5%. V is TRBV27 and J is TRBJ2-1; the D call may be TRBD1 or TRBD2 (5 bases each). This TCR was recovered from a male patient younger than 18 who had a stem cell transplant for acute myeloid leukemia, so the T cells may come from the graft donor. Source: PBMCs, mostly from graft donor cells, taken 360 days after TCRalphabeta/CD19-depleted stem cell transplant. CDR3 DNA sequence: TGTGCCAGCAAGGGGAGTGCCTTCTACAATGAGCAGTTCTTC. It specifies CASKGSAFYNEQFF.